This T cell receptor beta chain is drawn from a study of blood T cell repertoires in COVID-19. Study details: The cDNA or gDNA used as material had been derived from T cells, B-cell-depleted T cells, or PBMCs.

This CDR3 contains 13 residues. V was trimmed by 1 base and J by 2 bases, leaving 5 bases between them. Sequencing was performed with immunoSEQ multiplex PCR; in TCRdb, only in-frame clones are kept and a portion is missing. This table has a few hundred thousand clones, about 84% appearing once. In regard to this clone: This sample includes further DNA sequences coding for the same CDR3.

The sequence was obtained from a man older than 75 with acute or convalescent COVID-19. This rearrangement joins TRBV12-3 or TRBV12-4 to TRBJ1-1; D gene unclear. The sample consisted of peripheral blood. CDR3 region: CASSLGVNTEAFF. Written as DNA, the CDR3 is TGTGCCAGCAGTTTAGGAGTAAACACTGAAGCTTTCTTT.